The clone carrying this T cell receptor (beta chain) was counted a few times. This sample was taken from a study of beta chain features in type 1 diabetes. Sequencing targeted expressed TCRB transcripts, as all isolated RNA had been reverse transcribed. Around 3.9 million reads per sample were averaged for naive, central memory and regulatory samples. Clones were sequenced by immunoSEQ multiplex PCR, and TCRdb holds only the in-frame ones, with some missing. The sample consists of roughly 310,000 clones, about 11% of them appearing once. Central memory, naive, regulatory and stem cell-like memory CD4+ cells were sorted by CD45RO/CCR7/CD25/CD127/CD95/CD27. The sequence derives from a woman in her 30s in good health. Sequencing was performed on naive CD4+ T cells from blood.

The CDR3: CASSVRSVAGGGIGEQFF. The CDR3 nucleotides read TGTGCCAGCAGTGTAAGGTCGGTAGCGGGAGGGGGAATAGGTGAGCAGTTCTTC. This chain connects TRBV2 to TRBJ2-1, with 11 nucleotides matching TRBD2. The CDR3 contains 18 residues. Per the germline V gene, CDR1 is SNHLY and CDR2 is FYNNEI. After removal of 4 bases from V and 9 bases from J, the junction contained 17 bases not matched to a gene.